Shown below are 25 T cell receptor beta chains from a single sample sequenced in a study of blood T cell repertoires in COVID-19. TCRdb's table, derived via immunoSEQ multiplex PCR, lists solely in-frame clones and lacks some. The table shows roughly 100,000 clones, with around 85% occurring only once. The source material was peripheral blood. These TCRs come from a woman in her 70s with active or convalescent COVID-19.

The CDR3 DNA reads as TGTGCCAGCAGTGGAACAGGGATTCCGCAGCCCCAGCATTTT. This sequence encodes CASSGTGIPQPQHF. V and J are TRBV2 and TRBJ1-5; perhaps TRBD1 as D (6 bases). Trimming left V 4 bases short and J 7 bases short, with 14 bases between. CDR3 length: 14 residues. CDR1 and CDR2 from the germline V gene are SNHLY and FYNNEI.

This clone was counted ten times or more. The V and J genes are TRBV4-3 and TRBJ1-1; 10 nucleotides align to TRBD1. Looked up from germline, CDR1 is LGHNA and CDR2 is YSLEER. The CDR3 consists of 14 residues. With 2 bases clipped from V and 11 bases from J, the junction kept 8 bases outside the gene matches. CDR3 protein: CASSQLGQGVRAFF. The CDR3 bases are TGCGCCAGCAGCCAACTAGGACAGGGGGTGAGGGCTTTCTTT.

The chain recombines TRBV6-5 with TRBJ2-7; 7 positions agree with TRBD2. Per the germline V gene, CDR1 is MNHEY and CDR2 is SVGAGI. The CDR3 loop spans 12 amino acids. CDR3 sequence (DNA): TGTGCAGATGGGGAGGGTACGTACGAGCAGTACTTC. Its protein is CADGEGTYEQYF.

The chain couples TRBV7-2 to TRBJ1-6, with D unresolved. Trimming took 5 bases from V and 10 from J, leaving 15 bases between them. CDR1 and CDR2 from the germline V gene are SGHTA and FQGNSA. The CDR3 is made up of 14 amino acids. CDR3 bases: TGTGCCAGCAGCCCAGCGCGGGGTAGGTCACCCCTCCACTTT. This sequence encodes CASSPARGRSPLHF.

This clone was observed once. V usage is TRBV6-5 and J usage is TRBJ1-5; D might be TRBD1 (5 bases). Germline V gene data show CDR1 as MNHEY and CDR2 as SVGAGI. There are 14 residues in the CDR3. Deletions cut 4 bases from V and 0 bases from J, with 7 bases between. CDR3 amino acids: CASSFDSSNQPQHF. The DNA of the CDR3 is TGTGCCAGCAGTTTCGACAGTAGCAATCAGCCCCAGCATTTT.

This chain joins TRBV4-3 and TRBJ2-1; D not resolved. Looked up from germline, CDR1 is LGHNA and CDR2 is YSLEER. CDR3 size: 18 residues. Trimming took off 0 bases at V and 1 base at J, with 16 bases between the two ends. The CDR3 sequence is CASSQDLFSSLSYNEQFF. The CDR3, as DNA: TGCGCCAGCAGCCAAGATCTCTTCTCGAGTTTGTCCTACAATGAGCAGTTCTTC.

This rearrangement joins TRBV5-6 to TRBJ2-1; 9 bases fit TRBD2. J gave up 3 bases and V 0 bases, and 10 bases lay outside the gene matches. This CDR3 is built from 18 residues. Germline CDR1 is SGHDT and CDR2 is YYEEEE. Here the CDR3 reads CASSLAPLAGVFYNEQFF. Here the CDR3 DNA reads TGTGCCAGCAGCTTGGCCCCCTTAGCGGGGGTATTCTACAATGAGCAGTTCTTC.

This clone was recorded only once. The chain has TRBV28 and TRBJ2-7; 7 bases line up with TRBD1. This CDR3 comprises 13 residues. Germline CDR1 reads MDHEN; CDR2 reads SYDVKM. The V and J ends lost 6 bases and 5 bases, in that order; junction bases with no gene match: 7. The DNA of the CDR3 is TGTGCCAGCAGACGGACAGGTAGCCACGAGCAGTACTTC. It specifies CASRRTGSHEQYF.

The chain is built from TRBV10-1 and TRBJ1-5, with D maybe TRBD1 (5 bases). V shed 2 bases and J shed 4 bases, with 12 bases lying between them. The V gene's germline CDR1 is WNHNN and CDR2 SYGVQD (reference sequence). The CDR3 has 15 residues. The CDR3 coding sequence is TGCGCCAGCAGTGAGCTCTGGAAGGGGAATCAGCCCCAGCATTTT. This codes for CASSELWKGNQPQHF.

V and J are TRBV5-1 and TRBJ2-3; D unclear. Deletions cut 0 bases from V and 2 bases from J, with 10 bases between. The CDR3 is made up of 15 amino acids. Germline V gene data show CDR1 as SGHRS and CDR2 as YFSETQ. CDR3 residues: CASSLAGRHTDTQYF. The CDR3 DNA is TGCGCCAGCAGCTTGGCAGGTCGCCACACAGATACGCAGTATTTT.

The chain has TRBV5-1 and TRBJ1-2; 9 bases map to TRBD1. Germline V gives CDR1 SGHRS, CDR2 YFSETQ. V shed 0 bases and J 3 bases; nucleotides not matched to a gene: 3. The length of the CDR3 is 15 residues. The CDR3 protein is CASSLEQGADYGYTF. Written as DNA, the CDR3 is TGCGCCAGCAGCTTGGAACAGGGGGCGGACTATGGCTACACCTTC.

The chain recombines TRBV5-1 with TRBJ2-5; 8 bases map to TRBD1. Trimming at V came to 1 base and at J to 2 bases, leaving 4 bases not matched to a gene. The germline CDR1 and CDR2 sequences are SGHRS and YFSETQ. This CDR3 contains 15 residues. The CDR3 reads CASSLMTGAQETQYF. The CDR3 region has the DNA TGCGCCAGCAGCTTGATGACAGGGGCGCAAGAGACCCAGTACTTC.

V is TRBV28 and J is TRBJ2-1; 8 bases line up with TRBD2. Per germline, CDR1 MDHEN and CDR2 SYDVKM. With 5 bases clipped from V and 5 bases from J, the junction kept 17 bases outside the gene matches. The CDR3 covers 18 residues. The CDR3 sequence: CASSGGVAGSINHNEQFF. The DNA for the CDR3 is TGTGCCAGCAGTGGGGGGGTAGCGGGGAGCATTAACCACAATGAGCAGTTCTTC.

This clone was seen a handful of times. V usage is TRBV4-1 and J usage is TRBJ1-2; D unclear. V was trimmed by 1 base and J by 4 bases, leaving 10 bases between them. There are 14 residues in the CDR3. The germline gives CDR1 MGHRA, CDR2 YSYEKL. CDR3 sequence (DNA): TGCGCCAGCAGCCAAGGCGAGATTGTCTATGGCTACACCTTC. The encoded protein is CASSQGEIVYGYTF.

The CDR3 is CASSVSAGGANEKLFF. The DNA of the CDR3 is TGTGCCAGCAGCGTGTCTGCGGGGGGTGCTAATGAAAAACTGTTTTTT. This chain links TRBV7-9 with TRBJ1-4; TRBD1 is a possible D gene (5 bases). V was trimmed by 5 bases and J by 3 bases, leaving 16 bases between them. The germline CDR1 and CDR2 sequences are SEHNR and FQNEAQ (reference sequence). There are 16 residues in the CDR3.

CDR3 in DNA: TGTGCCAGCAGCTTAGGGGCAGGCGTAAACATTCAGTACTTC. Protein product: CASSLGAGVNIQYF. This chain uses TRBV11-2 with TRBJ2-4; D unclear. Trimming took 1 base from V and 6 from J, leaving 10 bases between them. This CDR3 contains 14 residues. The germline V gene encodes CDR1 SGHAT and CDR2 FQNNGV.

The chain combines TRBV5-4 with TRBJ2-1; D possibly corresponds to TRBD1 (6 bases). CDR3 length: 14 amino acids. Trimming pared 4 bases from V and 10 bases from J, leaving 18 bases between. CDR1 and CDR2 from the germline V gene are SGHNT and YYREEE (reference sequence). The CDR3, as DNA: TGTGCCAGCAGCGGCCGGGACACCCCGGGAGAGCAGTTCTTC. Translating gives CASSGRDTPGEQFF.

The chain recombines TRBV11-3 with TRBJ2-2; tentatively, D is TRBD2 (5 bases). Germline-derived CDR1 and CDR2 are SGHNT and YENEEA. This CDR3 contains 15 residues. Trimming removed 2 bases from V and 4 bases from J, with 11 bases in between. This CDR3 is CASSLRALGTGELFF. The DNA of the CDR3 is TGTGCCAGCAGCTTAAGGGCACTAGGCACCGGGGAGCTGTTTTTT.

The V and J genes are TRBV18 and TRBJ1-3; D is unclear. This CDR3 has 16 amino acids. The germline V gene has CDR1 KGHSH and CDR2 LQKENI. V lost 2 bases and J 2 bases, leaving 13 bases between the germline ends. CDR3 DNA sequence: TGTGCCAGCTCACCAATCCGGGGTCAAGCTGGAAACACCATATATTTT. Protein sequence: CASSPIRGQAGNTIYF.

The rearrangement joins TRBV6-1 to TRBJ2-1; TRBD2 agrees at 12 bases. V shed 0 bases, J shed 4 bases, and the junction held 10 bases outside the gene matches. The germline gives CDR1 MNHNS, CDR2 SASEGT. This CDR3 spans 19 amino acids. The CDR3 region has the DNA TGTGCCAGCAGTGAAGCGAACTACCTAGCGGGAGGGTCTTACAATGAGCAGTTCTTC. It yields the protein CASSEANYLAGGSYNEQFF.

This chain uses TRBV7-3 with TRBJ2-1, with TRBD1 as a possible D gene (6 bases). Trimming cost V 2 bases and J 4 bases, with 12 bases left between them. The CDR3 spans 15 residues. CDR1 is SGHTA, CDR2 FQGTGA, per germline. The CDR3 is CASSLDPGEYNEQFF. CDR3 nucleotides: TGTGCCAGCAGCTTAGATCCAGGGGAGTACAATGAGCAGTTCTTC.

The chain recombines TRBV6-2 or TRBV6-3 with TRBJ2-5, with 15 bases fitting TRBD2. There are 16 residues in the CDR3. Trimming at V came to 5 bases and at J to 4 bases, leaving 5 bases not matched to a gene. Germline V gene sequence: CDR1 MNHEY, CDR2 SVGEGT. The CDR3 loop reads CASSPGLAGGGETQYF. The DNA of the CDR3 is TGTGCCAGCAGTCCCGGACTAGCGGGAGGGGGAGAGACCCAGTACTTC.

The chain is built from TRBV7-9 and TRBJ1-5, with a tentative D call TRBD1 (6 bases). V lost 6 bases and J lost 2, with 11 bases in between. The germline V gene has CDR1 SEHNR and CDR2 FQNEAQ (reference sequence). CDR3 length equals 14 residues. CDR3 sequence reads: CASSIGGGNQPQHF. In nucleotides, the CDR3 is TGTGCCAGCAGTATAGGGGGTGGCAATCAGCCCCAGCATTTT.

The CDR3 loop reads CASSPAGGGSPLHF. CDR3 DNA: TGTGCCAGCAGCCCAGCGGGGGGCGGTTCACCCCTCCACTTT. The chain recombines TRBV7-9 with TRBJ1-6, with D possibly matching TRBD1 (6 bases). This CDR3 has 14 amino acids. Germline lookup yields CDR1 SEHNR and CDR2 FQNEAQ (reference sequence). Trimming cost V 5 bases and J 9 bases, with 14 bases left between them.

The chain couples TRBV30 to TRBJ1-1; D perhaps matches TRBD1 (5 bases). Germline V gives CDR1 GTSNPN, CDR2 SVGIG (reference sequence). V was shortened by 2 bases and J by 1 base, with 8 bases between the two germline ends. This CDR3 is 13 amino acids long. In DNA form, the CDR3 reads TGTGCCTGGAGTTGGACACCGAACACTGAAGCTTTCTTT. Protein product: CAWSWTPNTEAFF.